The 27 T cell receptor beta chains below were found in one sample sequenced in a study of PD-L1 blockade in urothelial cancer. Libraries were prepared by immunoSEQ multiplex PCR; TCRdb keeps only in-frame clonotypes and omits some of them. The sample lists 100,000 or so clones; approximately 91% were seen once. The sample in question was PBMCs, obtained around atezolizumab (anti-PD-L1) treatment. Receptor source: a woman older than 75 with urothelial cancer.

The chain uses TRBV19 and TRBJ1-5; unclear D gene. The CDR3 consists of 12 residues. V was shortened by 1 base and J by 8 bases, with 6 bases between the two germline ends. Germline CDR1 is LNHDA and CDR2 is SQIVND (reference sequence). CDR3 nucleotide sequence: TGTGCCAGTAGTATAGGTTCTAAGCCCCAGCATTTT. Translation: CASSIGSKPQHF. Using reference TRBV19 and TRBJ1-5 for the parts outside the CDR3, the full variable domain is DGGITQSPKYLFRKEGQNVTLSCEQNLNHDAMYWYRQDPGQGLRLIYYSQIVNDFQKGDIAEGYSVSREKKESFPLTVTSAQKNPTAFYLCASSIGSKPQHFGDGTRLSIL.

The chain has TRBV10-3 and TRBJ1-4, with D hard to call. This CDR3 contains 16 residues. V was clipped by 6 bases and J by 5 bases, with 19 bases between them. CDR1 is ENHRY, CDR2 SYGVKD, per germline. The CDR3 reads CAISEVTGRGNEKLFF. DNA for the CDR3: TGTGCCATCAGCGAGGTAACCGGACGAGGGAATGAAAAACTGTTTTTT.

This chain uses TRBV27 with TRBJ2-1; D perhaps matches TRBD1 (6 bases). Between the trimmed V and J ends, which lost 5 bases and 5 bases, there was a span of 19 bases. The CDR3 has 16 residues. Germline V gene lookup returns CDR1 MNHEY and CDR2 SMNVEV (reference sequence). CDR3 bases: TGTGCCAGCAGTGGCCTCAGGGGAGCGACTCACAATGAGCAGTTCTTC. This gives the protein CASSGLRGATHNEQFF.

V is TRBV27 and J is TRBJ2-7; D is possibly TRBD2 (6 bases). This CDR3 spans 13 amino acids. Looked up from germline, CDR1 is MNHEY and CDR2 is SMNVEV (reference sequence). The germline V and J ends were trimmed by 3 bases and 3 bases, with 9 bases remaining between them. Here the CDR3 DNA reads TGTGCCAGCAGTTTCGTGCGGGGCTACGAGCAGTACTTC. Translated, it gives CASSFVRGYEQYF.

The V call is TRBV19, the J call TRBJ1-2; tentative D call: TRBD1 (6 bases). The CDR3 spans 15 residues. Germline V gives CDR1 LNHDA, CDR2 SQIVND (reference sequence). V shed 7 bases and J shed 4 bases, with 19 bases lying between them. The CDR3 spells CASTTTDSFRYGYTF. As DNA, the CDR3 is TGTGCCAGTACCACCACGGACAGTTTCCGCTATGGCTACACCTTC.

This chain uses TRBV19 with TRBJ2-3; 8 nucleotides match TRBD1. Germline assignment: CDR1 LNHDA and CDR2 SQIVND (reference sequence). The ends lost 3 bases at V and 4 bases at J; junction bases unmatched: 3. CDR3 length equals 14 residues. The CDR3 DNA reads as TGTGCCAGTAGTATCCAGGGGGCATCAGATACGCAGTATTTT. It specifies CASSIQGASDTQYF.

This clone was found once. The chain is built from TRBV10-3 and TRBJ1-2; TRBD1 matches 10 bases. Germline V gives CDR1 ENHRY, CDR2 SYGVKD. V dropped 10 bases and J dropped 5; count of bases not matched to a gene: 4. This CDR3 is 12 amino acids long. CDR3 protein: CATSDRGYGYTF. In nucleotides, the CDR3 is TGTGCCACCTCGGACAGGGGGTATGGCTACACCTTC.

The genes are TRBV11-2 and TRBJ2-5; D may be TRBD1 (7 bases). The V and J ends lost 5 bases and 4 bases respectively, with 14 bases between them. CDR1 and CDR2 from the germline V gene are SGHAT and FQNNGV. The CDR3 loop spans 14 amino acids. The DNA for the CDR3 is TGTGCCAGCAGCGAGGGGGCGGGATTAGAGACCCAGTACTTC. Translation: CASSEGAGLETQYF.

DNA for the CDR3: TGTGCCAGCAGCTTGTCGTCGGGACAGGGGGCCTACAATGAGCAGTTCTTC. This encodes CASSLSSGQGAYNEQFF. The chain joins TRBV5-8 to TRBJ2-1; TRBD1 agrees at 11 bases. The CDR3 sequence is 17 residues long. V lost 1 base and J lost 2; bases outside the gene matches: 5. The germline V gene encodes CDR1 SGHTS and CDR2 YDEGEE.

The CDR3 loop reads CASSPRTSAAYEQYF. The DNA for the CDR3 is TGTGCCAGCAGCCCCCGGACTAGCGCCGCCTACGAGCAGTACTTC. The genes are TRBV9 and TRBJ2-7; 9 bases fit TRBD2. Trimming removed 4 bases from V and 2 bases from J; junction bases left unmatched: 7. The germline gives CDR1 SGDLS, CDR2 YYNGEE. This CDR3 is built from 15 residues.

The rearrangement links TRBV28 to TRBJ1-1; TRBD1 matches at 8 bases. Germline loops: CDR1 MDHEN, CDR2 SYDVKM. The CDR3 extends over 13 amino acids. Losses at the gene ends were 10 bases for V and 5 bases for J; bases not matched to a gene: 9. Here the CDR3 DNA reads TGTGCCACATTGGGACAGGCACAAACTGAAGCTTTCTTT. Protein sequence: CATLGQAQTEAFF.

The V call is TRBV6-1, the J call TRBJ1-1, with a tentative D call TRBD1 (6 bases). The CDR3 covers 13 residues. Trimming removed 8 bases from V and 1 base from J, with 11 bases in between. Germline V gene data show CDR1 as MNHNS and CDR2 as SASEGT. The CDR3 nucleotides are TGTGCCAGCTCAGGGGCAGCGAACACTGAAGCTTTCTTT. As protein: CASSGAANTEAFF.

The CDR3 protein is CASSLRLAGRTDTQYF. The CDR3 DNA sequence: TGTGCCAGCAGCTTGCGACTAGCGGGACGCACAGATACGCAGTATTTT. The rearrangement uses TRBV5-6 and TRBJ2-3; TRBD2 matches at 11 bases. Germline CDR1 reads SGHDT; CDR2 reads YYEEEE. J gave up 1 base and V 1 base, and 2 bases lay outside the gene matches. The CDR3 length is 16 residues.

The DNA for the CDR3 is TGTGCTAGTGGTTTGGGCCCCGGGACAGGGTGGAATGAGCAGTTCTTC. It is translated as CASGLGPGTGWNEQFF. The V and J genes are TRBV12-5 and TRBJ2-1; 9 nucleotides match TRBD1. V lost 1 base and J lost 7; bases outside the gene matches: 8. The germline CDR1 and CDR2 sequences are LGHNT and FRNRAP. The CDR3 contains 16 residues.

The J gene is TRBJ2-7, the V gene TRBV15; 9 positions match TRBD2. This CDR3 is built from 16 residues. The trim removed 3 bases at V and 0 bases at J, leaving 6 bases unmatched. Germline V gene data show CDR1 as LNHNV and CDR2 as YYDKDF (reference sequence). For the CDR3, the DNA is TGTGCCACCAGCAGGACCAGCGGGAGGTTCTCCTACGAGCAGTACTTC. Its translation: CATSRTSGRFSYEQYF.

The chain carries TRBV28 and TRBJ1-2; TRBD1 is a possible D gene (5 bases). V lost 8 bases to trimming and J lost 4 bases, with 11 bases between them. CDR3 size: 12 residues. The germline V gene has CDR1 MDHEN and CDR2 SYDVKM. The CDR3 protein is CASAQGAYGYTF. The DNA of the CDR3 is TGTGCCAGCGCCCAAGGGGCCTATGGCTACACCTTC.

CDR3 amino acids: CASSLDTVSGNTIYF. The DNA for the CDR3 is TGTGCCAGCAGTTTGGACACGGTCTCTGGAAACACCATATATTTT. This chain connects TRBV7-9 to TRBJ1-3; perhaps TRBD1 as D (5 bases). Trimming shortened V by 6 bases and J by 0 bases, and 12 bases separated the two germline ends. The CDR3 has 15 residues. Germline CDR1 SEHNR, CDR2 FQNEAQ (reference sequence).

The chain recombines TRBV7-2 with TRBJ1-5; D is possibly TRBD1 (5 bases). The germline gives CDR1 SGHTA, CDR2 FQGNSA. Deletions cut 4 bases from V and 7 bases from J, with 11 bases between. The CDR3 has 13 residues. In DNA, the CDR3 is TGTGCCAGCAGCTCTGCGGGGGTCCAGCCCCAGCATTTT. This encodes CASSSAGVQPQHF.

The chain joins TRBV6-1 to TRBJ1-5; 7 nucleotides agree with TRBD1. The CDR3 totals 13 residues. CDR1 is MNHNS and CDR2 is SASEGT in the germline V gene. V was pared by 11 bases and J by 4 bases, with 8 bases of the junction left unmatched. The CDR3 loop reads CAVATGMNQPQHF. CDR3 nucleotides: TGTGCCGTGGCGACAGGGATGAATCAGCCCCAGCATTTT.

This clone was found once. The chain has TRBV6-1 and TRBJ2-6; 9 bases match TRBD1. Germline-derived CDR1 and CDR2 are MNHNS and SASEGT. V shed 7 bases and J 2 bases; nucleotides not matched to a gene: 3. The CDR3 totals 15 residues. CDR3 protein: CASNTGGAGANVLTF. For the CDR3, the DNA is TGTGCCAGCAACACAGGGGGCGCTGGGGCCAACGTCCTGACTTTC.

V usage is TRBV25-1 and J usage is TRBJ1-2; D is possibly TRBD1 (5 bases). The CDR3 is 12 residues long. Trimming removed 2 bases at V and 5 bases at J, with 6 bases between. CDR1 and CDR2 from the germline V gene are MGHDK and SYGVNS. CDR3 residues: CASSEQGYGYTF. The CDR3 coding sequence is TGTGCCAGCAGTGAACAGGGTTATGGCTACACCTTC.

This clone has a handful of counts. This chain uses TRBV4-1 with TRBJ2-1; 8 nucleotides match TRBD2. CDR3 length: 15 residues. Looked up from germline, CDR1 is MGHRA and CDR2 is YSYEKL. Trimming removed 3 bases from V and 2 bases from J; junction bases left unmatched: 3. CDR3 loop: CASSQTSAAYNEQFF. The CDR3 DNA sequence: TGCGCCAGCAGCCAGACTAGCGCCGCCTACAATGAGCAGTTCTTC.

This rearrangement joins TRBV6-5 to TRBJ1-1; tentatively, D is TRBD1 (6 bases). This CDR3 has 11 amino acids. Germline lookup yields CDR1 MNHEY and CDR2 SVGAGI. The ends were cut back, 0 bases at V and 11 bases at J, with 7 bases in the middle. The CDR3 reads CASSYSGAAFF. The CDR3 coding sequence is TGTGCCAGCAGTTACTCGGGGGCCGCTTTCTTT.

The gene calls are TRBV2 and TRBJ2-1, with 9 bases that match TRBD1. CDR3 length: 15 residues. Trimming took 5 bases from V and 7 from J; bases not matched to a gene: 9. Looked up from germline, CDR1 is SNHLY and CDR2 is FYNNEI. The CDR3 region is CASSFGQGLRNEQFF. CDR3 DNA sequence: TGTGCCAGCAGTTTCGGACAGGGGCTTAGAAATGAGCAGTTCTTC.

The chain links TRBV2 to TRBJ2-3, with a weak D call TRBD2 (5 bases). The CDR3 is made up of 14 amino acids. Germline V gene sequence: CDR1 SNHLY, CDR2 FYNNEI. Trimming removed 5 bases at V and 5 bases at J, with 14 bases between. In nucleotides, the CDR3 is TGTGCCAGCAGTTCTACTAGTTTTGGAGATACGCAGTATTTT. Protein: CASSSTSFGDTQYF.

This clone was observed once. The rearrangement joins TRBV2 to TRBJ1-1; a weak D match, TRBD1 (5 bases). CDR3 length: 12 amino acids. V lost 10 bases, J lost 1 base, and 10 bases lay in between. Germline-derived CDR1 and CDR2 are SNHLY and FYNNEI. The CDR3 DNA follows: TGTGCCATCGGAGACAGGAACACTGAAGCTTTCTTT. Its translation: CAIGDRNTEAFF. The whole variable domain, remainder taken from reference TRBV2 and TRBJ1-1, is EPEVTQTPSHQVTQMGQEVILRCVPISNHLYFYWYRQILGQKVEFLVSFYNNEISEKSEIFDDQFSVERPDGSNFTLKIRSTKLEDSAMYFCAIGDRNTEAFFGQGTRLTVV.

This clone was picked up one time. The chain recombines TRBV18 with TRBJ2-3, with no clear D. Per the germline V gene, CDR1 is KGHSH and CDR2 is LQKENI. The V and J ends lost 0 bases and 2 bases respectively, with 3 bases between them. The CDR3 runs to 13 residues. CDR3 nucleotide sequence: TGTGCCAGCTCACCACCCGTCACAGATACGCAGTATTTT. The encoded protein is CASSPPVTDTQYF.